Shown below are 12 T cell receptor beta chains from a single sample sequenced in a study of shared clonotypes between healthy human individuals (dated by TCRdb to the early 2020s). To prepare the library, the immunoSEQ multiplex PCR assay was applied. TCRdb provides this immuneACCESS table in a form limited to in-frame rearrangements. Some clones are lacking; in checked studies, under half of them reflect an unresolved V gene, and why the rest are absent is not known. The sample profile shows approximately 180,000 clones; about 93% of them were found once. 0.067% of the sample goes to the ten largest clones. Sequenced: naive CD4+ T cells sorted from blood. The intended sense of this specimen's cell subset or site label: CD45RA+ positively selected. The receptor source for this set is a woman aged 25 to 39 in good health.

The rearrangement uses TRBV11-2 and TRBJ2-7; D gene ambiguous. Trimming cost V 1 base and J 4 bases, with 11 bases left between them. The CDR3 consists of 14 residues. The germline CDR1 and CDR2 sequences are SGHAT and FQNNGV. The CDR3 DNA follows: TGTGCCAGCAGCTTAGTTAACGAAGCATACGAGCAGTACTTC. This codes for CASSLVNEAYEQYF.

V usage is TRBV6-1 and J usage is TRBJ1-1, with D uncertain. V was shortened by 1 base and J by 6 bases, with 24 bases between the two germline ends. CDR1 and CDR2 (germline): MNHNS, SASEGT. The CDR3 length is 18 residues. This CDR3 is CASSEDFGFVSGVSEAFF. For the CDR3, the DNA is TGTGCCAGCAGTGAAGACTTTGGGTTTGTTTCGGGTGTTTCTGAAGCTTTCTTT.

The CDR3 is CASSLAPYTDTQYF. CDR3 DNA sequence: TGTGCCAGCAGTTTAGCGCCTTACACAGATACGCAGTATTTT. V gene TRBV27 combines with J gene TRBJ2-3; no definite D call. Between the trimmed V and J ends, which lost 2 bases and 2 bases, there was a span of 8 bases. The germline V gene has CDR1 MNHEY and CDR2 SMNVEV (reference sequence). The CDR3 consists of 14 residues.

In this sample, this clone turned up once. This chain uses TRBV28 with TRBJ2-1; TRBD1 agrees at 12 bases. The length of the CDR3 is 15 residues. The V and J ends lost 7 bases and 15 bases, in that order; junction bases with no gene match: 16. Germline-derived CDR1 and CDR2 are MDHEN and SYDVKM. The CDR3 DNA is TGTGCCAGCACCGAAGCCGGGACAGGGGGCCCGTCTCGGTTCTTC. Translation: CASTEAGTGGPSRFF.

DNA of the CDR3: TGTGCCAGCAGCCCCGGGGACAGGGGAGAGACCCAGTACTTC. Translated: CASSPGDRGETQYF. The chain couples TRBV13 to TRBJ2-5; TRBD1 matches 10 bases. CDR3 length equals 14 residues. Trimming removed 5 bases from V and 4 bases from J; junction bases left unmatched: 4. The germline V gene encodes CDR1 PRHDT and CDR2 FYEKMQ (reference sequence).

This rearrangement joins TRBV29-1 to TRBJ1-1, with no clear D. Between the trimmed V and J ends, which lost 4 bases and 1 base, there was a span of 7 bases. Germline CDR1 is SQVTM and CDR2 is ANQGSEA. This CDR3 contains 12 residues. The CDR3 here is CSVVHQNTEAFF. Written as DNA, the CDR3 is TGCAGCGTTGTCCACCAGAACACTGAAGCTTTCTTT.

CDR3 residues: CASSSRLSEQYF. The CDR3 coding sequence is TGTGCCAGCAGCAGCAGGCTGTCCGAGCAGTACTTC. The V call is TRBV5-4, the J call TRBJ2-7, with D unclear. The CDR3 totals 12 residues. The V end was cut by 4 bases, the J end by 6 bases, with 11 bases between. In germline, CDR1 is SGHNT, CDR2 YYREEE (reference sequence).

The rearrangement links TRBV6-4 to TRBJ2-1; D perhaps matches TRBD2 (5 bases). Germline CDR1 reads MRHNA; CDR2 reads SNTAGT. V lost 2 bases to trimming and J lost 10 bases, with 6 bases between them. The CDR3 length is 11 residues. The CDR3 DNA reads as TGTGCCAGCAGTGACGGAGGCGAGCAGTTCTTC. Translation: CASSDGGEQFF.

The table lists this clone with a count of one. This sequence joins TRBV19 and TRBJ2-7; a weak D match, TRBD1 (7 bases). CDR1 and CDR2 (germline): LNHDA, SQIVND (reference sequence). CDR3 length: 18 amino acids. Trimming stripped 2 bases from V and 0 bases from J, with 20 bases between. The CDR3 loop is CASSILPKTRDSSYEQYF. In DNA, the CDR3 is TGTGCCAGTAGTATACTCCCGAAGACTAGGGACAGCTCCTACGAGCAGTACTTC. The whole variable domain, remainder taken from reference TRBV19 and TRBJ2-7, is DGGITQSPKYLFRKEGQNVTLSCEQNLNHDAMYWYRQDPGQGLRLIYYSQIVNDFQKGDIAEGYSVSREKKESFPLTVTSAQKNPTAFYLCASSILPKTRDSSYEQYFGPGTRLTVT.

The chain has TRBV7-9 and TRBJ2-2; TRBD1 is a possible D gene (7 bases). The germline V gene has CDR1 SEHNR and CDR2 FQNEAQ (reference sequence). There are 17 residues in the CDR3. Trimming shortened V by 1 base and J by 7 bases, and 19 bases separated the two germline ends. The CDR3 here is CASSLVETGRILGELFF. The DNA for the CDR3 is TGTGCCAGCAGCTTAGTGGAGACAGGGAGGATCCTCGGGGAGCTGTTTTTT. Drawing the rest from reference TRBV7-9 and TRBJ2-2, the complete variable domain is DTGVSQNPRHKITKRGQNVTFRCDPISEHNRLYWYRQTLGQGPEFLTYFQNEAQLEKSRLLSDRFSAERPKGSFSTLEIQRTEQGDSAMYLCASSLVETGRILGELFFGEGSRLTVL.

This sequence joins TRBV2 and TRBJ2-7; 9 bases align to TRBD2. Trimming removed 7 bases from V and 3 bases from J; junction bases left unmatched: 4. CDR1 SNHLY and CDR2 FYNNEI come from the germline V gene. The CDR3 runs to 13 residues. CDR3 coding DNA: TGTGCCAGCAAACTAGCGGGCATCTACGAGCAGTACTTC. It codes for CASKLAGIYEQYF. Looking up the rest from reference TRBV2 and TRBJ2-7 gives the full variable domain: EPEVTQTPSHQVTQMGQEVILRCVPISNHLYFYWYRQILGQKVEFLVSFYNNEISEKSEIFDDQFSVERPDGSNFTLKIRSTKLEDSAMYFCASKLAGIYEQYFGPGTRLTVT.

This clone was counted between two and nine times. This chain links TRBV7-2 with TRBJ2-7; D perhaps matches TRBD2 (5 bases). This CDR3 contains 13 residues. The V gene's germline CDR1 is SGHTA and CDR2 FQGNSA. Trimming removed 5 bases at V and 4 bases at J, with 12 bases between. CDR3 in DNA: TGTGCCAGCAGCACCTCTACTAGATACGAGCAGTACTTC. Its protein is CASSTSTRYEQYF.